Reported below is one T cell receptor beta chain. The record originates from a study of T cell changes during pregnancy in multiple sclerosis. Assay used: immunoSEQ multiplex PCR; TCRdb lists only in-frame clones, some missing. The repertoire holds 85,000 to 120,000 clones, with roughly 92% as singletons. Germline trimming cut 9 bases from V and 7 bases from J; bases unmatched to any gene: 6. Germline V CDR1 and CDR2: LNHDA, SQIVND (reference sequence). This CDR3 region has 13 residues. The chain recombines TRBV19 with TRBJ2-1; 10 positions match TRBD1. Sequenced here: peripheral blood, sampled after pregnancy. The sequence was collected from a female donor with multiple sclerosis, enrolled in a pregnancy study. The CDR3 loop is CASRDRGRNEQFF. Here the CDR3 DNA reads TGTGCCAGCCGGGACAGGGGAAGGAATGAGCAGTTCTTC. Variable domain in full (rest from reference TRBV19 and TRBJ2-1): DGGITQSPKYLFRKEGQNVTLSCEQNLNHDAMYWYRQDPGQGLRLIYYSQIVNDFQKGDIAEGYSVSREKKESFPLTVTSAQKNPTAFYLCASRDRGRNEQFFGPGTRLTVL.